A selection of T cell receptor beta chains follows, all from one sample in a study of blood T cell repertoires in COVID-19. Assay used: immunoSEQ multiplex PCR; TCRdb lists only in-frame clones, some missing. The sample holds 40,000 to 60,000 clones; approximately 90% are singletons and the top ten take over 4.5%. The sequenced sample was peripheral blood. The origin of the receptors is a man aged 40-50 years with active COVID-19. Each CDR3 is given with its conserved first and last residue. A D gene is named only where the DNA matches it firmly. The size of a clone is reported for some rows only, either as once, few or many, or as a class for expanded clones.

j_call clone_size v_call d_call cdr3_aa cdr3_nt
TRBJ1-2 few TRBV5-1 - CASSFRQADVRGYTF TGCGCCAGCAGCTTCCGACAGGCCGACGTGAGGGGCTACACCTTC
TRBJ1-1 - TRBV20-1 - CSASPRGTEAFF TGCAGTGCTAGTCCCCGGGGCACTGAAGCTTTCTTT
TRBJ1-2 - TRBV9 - CASSVEPGLPGYTF TGTGCCAGCAGCGTAGAGCCAGGTCTCCCTGGCTACACCTTC
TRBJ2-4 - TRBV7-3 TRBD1 CASSSDREGIQYF TGTGCCAGCAGCTCCGACAGGGAAGGCATTCAGTACTTC
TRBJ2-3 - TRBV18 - CASSPRRDGNTDTQYF TGTGCCAGCTCACCCCGGAGGGACGGGAACACAGATACGCAGTATTTT
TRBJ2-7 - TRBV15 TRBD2 CATSRAGLAGGHEQYF TGTGCCACCAGCAGAGCCGGACTAGCGGGAGGCCACGAGCAGTACTTC
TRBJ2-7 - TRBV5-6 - CASSSSRGSDEQYF TGTGCCAGCAGCTCGTCACGAGGGTCCGACGAGCAGTACTTC
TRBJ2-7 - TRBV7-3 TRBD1 CASSPGQGFGEQYF TGTGCCAGCAGCCCGGGACAGGGGTTCGGCGAGCAGTACTTC
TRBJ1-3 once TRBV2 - CASTPLQGSGNTIYF TGTGCCAGCACTCCCCTACAGGGATCTGGAAACACCATATATTTT
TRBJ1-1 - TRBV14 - CASSQDLMGVDTEAFF TGTGCCAGCAGCCAAGATCTTATGGGAGTTGACACTGAAGCTTTCTTT
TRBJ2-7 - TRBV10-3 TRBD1 CASAGPFGQGDEQYF TGTGCCTCGGCCGGCCCCTTTGGACAGGGGGACGAGCAGTACTTC
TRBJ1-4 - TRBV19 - CASSPGTATNEKLFF TGTGCCTCTTCCCCAGGAACCGCAACTAATGAAAAACTGTTTTTT
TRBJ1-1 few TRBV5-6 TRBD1 CASSLADRGSATEAFF TGTGCCAGCAGCTTGGCGGACAGGGGATCGGCTACTGAAGCTTTCTTT
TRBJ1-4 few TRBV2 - CASSDPARGEKLFF TGTGCCAGCAGTGATCCTGCGAGAGGTGAAAAACTGTTTTTT
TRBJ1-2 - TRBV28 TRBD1 CASSPRDRDRYTF TGTGCCAGCAGTCCCCGGGACAGGGACCGCTACACCTTC
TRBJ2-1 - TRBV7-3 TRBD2 CASSSRRLAGLNEQFF TGTGCCAGCAGCTCCAGGAGACTAGCGGGACTAAATGAGCAGTTCTTC
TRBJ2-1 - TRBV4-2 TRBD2 CASSLPSRTSGSNEQFF TGTGCCAGCAGCCTCCCCAGCCGGACTAGCGGGAGTAATGAGCAGTTCTTC
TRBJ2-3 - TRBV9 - CASSVWGGPDTQYF TGTGCCAGCAGCGTATGGGGGGGCCCAGATACGCAGTATTTT
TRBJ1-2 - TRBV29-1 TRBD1 CSVGTGGLGYGYTF TGCAGCGTTGGTACAGGGGGTTTGGGCTATGGCTACACCTTC
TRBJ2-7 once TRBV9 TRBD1 CASSVGQGAAYEQYF TGTGCCAGCAGCGTTGGACAGGGGGCAGCCTACGAGCAGTACTTC
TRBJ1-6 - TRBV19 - CASATGGVNSPLHF TGTGCCAGTGCCACCGGCGGAGTTAATTCACCCCTCCACTTT
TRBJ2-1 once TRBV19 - CASSPGQGFYNEQFF TGTGCCAGTAGCCCCGGGCAGGGGTTTTACAATGAGCAGTTCTTC
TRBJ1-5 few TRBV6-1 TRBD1 CASSEDRGRSNQPQHF TGTGCCAGCAGTGAAGACAGGGGGAGAAGCAATCAGCCCCAGCATTTT
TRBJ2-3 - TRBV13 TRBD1 CASSFPGQGTDTQYF TGTGCCAGCAGCTTCCCGGGACAGGGCACAGATACGCAGTATTTT
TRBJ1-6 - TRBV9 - CASSRSGLLNNSPLHF TGTGCCAGCTCCCGATCAGGGCTACTAAATAATTCACCCCTCCACTTT
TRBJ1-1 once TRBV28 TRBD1 CASTVDRAYTEAFF TGTGCCAGCACCGTAGACAGGGCTTACACTGAAGCTTTCTTT